These 24 T cell receptor beta chains came from one sample sequenced in a study of cytomegalovirus exposure and HLA in healthy donors. With 60 Vbeta and 13 Jbeta primers, the PCR was carried out. Sequenced by immunoSEQ multiplex PCR; TCRdb stores in-frame clones only, minus some. The sample includes around 110,000 clones, under 80% of them seen just once. The sequenced sample was PBMCs. These receptors were collected from a woman aged 40-49 years in good health and CMV-seropositive.

This clone turned up a few times. The V call is TRBV19, the J call TRBJ1-2; D unresolved. Trimming took 6 bases from V and 1 from J, leaving 12 bases between them. CDR1 is LNHDA, CDR2 SQIVND, per germline (reference sequence). The CDR3 covers 14 residues. In DNA form, the CDR3 reads TGTGCCAGTAGGGACTCTGGCCTTAACTATGGCTACACCTTC. This translates into CASRDSGLNYGYTF.

V gene TRBV4-3 combines with J gene TRBJ1-1, with TRBD1 as a possible D gene (6 bases). The CDR3 contains 15 residues. V gave up 0 bases and J gave up 1 base, with 9 bases separating them. The germline gives CDR1 LGHNA, CDR2 YSLEER. As DNA, the CDR3 is TGCGCCAGCAGCCAAGATCCAGGGGAGAACACTGAAGCTTTCTTT. It translates to CASSQDPGENTEAFF.

The chain combines TRBV2 with TRBJ1-2, with D unclear. Trimming left V 5 bases short and J 3 bases short, with 7 bases between. The CDR3 loop spans 12 amino acids. From germline, CDR1 is SNHLY and CDR2 FYNNEI. Here the CDR3 reads CASSTQDYGYTF. CDR3 DNA: TGTGCCAGCAGTACACAAGACTATGGCTACACCTTC.

This clone turned up a few times. This rearrangement joins TRBV28 to TRBJ1-1; D unclear. Per germline, CDR1 MDHEN and CDR2 SYDVKM. Trimming removed 5 bases from V and 10 bases from J, with 11 bases in between. CDR3 length: 11 residues. The CDR3 region is CASSQAGIAFF. The CDR3 nucleotides read TGTGCCAGCAGTCAAGCCGGTATAGCTTTCTTT. The entire variable domain, with the rest obtained from reference TRBV28 and TRBJ1-1, is as follows: DVKVTQSSRYLVKRTGEKVFLECVQDMDHENMFWYRQDPGLGLRLIYFSYDVKMKEKGDIPEGYSVSREKKERFSLILESASTNQTSMYLCASSQAGIAFFGQGTRLTVV.

This clone was counted a single time. This sequence joins TRBV2 and TRBJ2-5; 12 nucleotides agree with TRBD2. V shed 5 bases, J shed 1 base, and the junction held 11 bases outside the gene matches. CDR1 is SNHLY, CDR2 FYNNEI, per germline. The CDR3 consists of 18 residues. CDR3 coding DNA: TGTGCCAGCAGTACTCTAGCGGGGGGGCGTGGATTCCAAGAGACCCAGTACTTC. As protein: CASSTLAGGRGFQETQYF.

The chain carries TRBV7-2 and TRBJ2-7, with 8 bases aligning to TRBD1. This CDR3 spans 15 amino acids. In germline, CDR1 is SGHTA, CDR2 FQGNSA. The V segment lost 1 base and the J segment 0 bases; nucleotides outside the gene matches: 2. As DNA, the CDR3 is TGTGCCAGCAGCTTAGGACAGGGGAGCTCCTACGAGCAGTACTTC. Protein product: CASSLGQGSSYEQYF. The variable domain in full, completed from reference TRBV7-2 and TRBJ2-7, reads GAGVSQSPSNKVTEKGKDVELRCDPISGHTALYWYRQSLGQGLEFLIYFQGNSAPDKSGLPSDRFSAERTGGSVSTLTIQRTQQEDSAVYLCASSLGQGSSYEQYFGPGTRLTVT.

This clone was detected a few times. The chain links TRBV4-2 to TRBJ2-7, with a tentative D call TRBD2 (7 bases). V was trimmed by 4 bases and J by 0 bases, leaving 13 bases between them. Per the germline V gene, CDR1 is LGHNA and CDR2 is YNFKEQ. The length of the CDR3 is 15 residues. The CDR3 region has the DNA TGTGCCAGCAGCCCCAGTCGGGGGGCCTCCTACGAGCAGTACTTC. Encoded protein: CASSPSRGASYEQYF.

As for this clone: The sample carries other DNA sequences with the same CDR3. The gene calls are TRBV5-1 and TRBJ1-1; D is uncertain. Germline values: CDR1 SGHRS, CDR2 YFSETQ. This CDR3 comprises 14 residues. V was pared by 0 bases and J by 4 bases, with 10 bases between. Here the CDR3 DNA reads TGCGCCAGCAGCTTGGGGCAAACCTCCACTGAAGCTTTCTTT. Translation: CASSLGQTSTEAFF. Supplemented by reference TRBV5-1 and TRBJ1-1, the full variable domain reads KAGVTQTPRYLIKTRGQQVTLSCSPISGHRSVSWYQQTPGQGLQFLFEYFSETQRNKGNFPGRFSGRQFSNSRSEMNVSTLELGDSALYLCASSLGQTSTEAFFGQGTRLTVV.

Written as DNA, the CDR3 is TGTGCCAGCAGCGTGGACAGGAACTATGGCTACACCTTC. This gives the protein CASSVDRNYGYTF. The V and J genes are TRBV2 and TRBJ1-2; 7 bases are a match to TRBD1. This CDR3 is built from 13 residues. V trimming: 6 bases; J trimming: 2 bases; junction bases outside the gene matches: 3. CDR1 and CDR2 from the germline V gene are SNHLY and FYNNEI.

The table lists this clone with a few counts. This chain joins TRBV11-3 and TRBJ2-3; 9 bases line up with TRBD2. The V gene end was trimmed by 1 base and the J gene end by 2 bases; junction bases not matched to a gene: 1. Germline assignment: CDR1 SGHNT and CDR2 YENEEA. The CDR3 contains 15 residues. This chain's CDR3 is CASSLGGGVTDTQYF. CDR3 in DNA: TGTGCCAGCAGCTTAGGCGGGGGGGTCACAGATACGCAGTATTTT.

The genes are TRBV14 and TRBJ1-2; a weak D match, TRBD1 (6 bases). The CDR3 is made up of 16 amino acids. The V gene lost 3 bases and the J gene lost 5 bases, with 19 bases spanning the gap. The germline V gene has CDR1 SGHDN and CDR2 FVKESK. The CDR3 DNA follows: TGTGCCAGCAGCCACCGAAGCGAACAGGGCAAGTATGGCTACACCTTC. Its translation: CASSHRSEQGKYGYTF.

This chain connects TRBV7-2 to TRBJ2-7; unclear D gene. V lost 2 bases and J 5 bases, leaving 4 bases between the germline ends. This CDR3 has 11 residues. The germline CDR1 and CDR2 sequences are SGHTA and FQGNSA. As DNA, the CDR3 is TGTGCCAGCAGCTTATTCGACGAGCAGTACTTC. Its protein is CASSLFDEQYF.

This chain joins TRBV27 and TRBJ2-1, with D perhaps TRBD2 (6 bases). Germline V gene data show CDR1 as MNHEY and CDR2 as SMNVEV (reference sequence). This CDR3 has 18 amino acids. V was cut by 3 bases and J by 1 base, with 19 bases left in between. Here the CDR3 reads CASSLRGESLKSYNEQFF. The DNA for the CDR3 is TGTGCCAGCAGTTTGCGGGGTGAAAGCCTCAAATCCTACAATGAGCAGTTCTTC.

This clone was seen more than once but under ten times. This sequence joins TRBV7-2 and TRBJ1-3; D remains unclear. There are 13 residues in the CDR3. V dropped 1 base and J dropped 6 bases, with 7 bases sitting between them. Germline-derived CDR1 and CDR2 are SGHTA and FQGNSA. Written as DNA, the CDR3 is TGTGCCAGCAGCTTAGACTATCTAAACACCATATATTTT. It codes for CASSLDYLNTIYF.

This rearrangement joins TRBV6-6 to TRBJ1-2; 7 bases are shared with TRBD1. The germline V gene has CDR1 MNHNY and CDR2 SVGAGI (reference sequence). Germline trimming cut 3 bases from V and 6 bases from J; bases unmatched to any gene: 7. The length of the CDR3 is 14 residues. As DNA, the CDR3 is TGTGCCAGCAGTTATCAAGACAGGGATGATGGCTACACCTTC. Amino acid sequence: CASSYQDRDDGYTF.

V usage is TRBV5-8 and J usage is TRBJ1-2; 7 bases are a match to TRBD1. Per the germline V gene, CDR1 is SGHTS and CDR2 is YDEGEE. The CDR3 runs to 11 residues. The CDR3 region is CVGGTAYGYTF. CDR3 DNA: TGTGTCGGAGGGACAGCCTATGGCTACACCTTC.

V and J are TRBV6-5 and TRBJ2-1; D possibly corresponds to TRBD1 (5 bases). Germline lookup yields CDR1 MNHEY and CDR2 SVGAGI. The CDR3 extends over 15 amino acids. V lost 6 bases and J 0 bases, leaving 12 bases between the germline ends. Here the CDR3 DNA reads TGTGCCAGCAGACGACAGTCGAGCTCCTACAATGAGCAGTTCTTC. It translates to CASRRQSSSYNEQFF.

The V call is TRBV6-6, the J call TRBJ1-5; 7 bases match TRBD1. CDR1 is MNHNY and CDR2 is SVGAGI in the germline V gene (reference sequence). This CDR3 is built from 14 residues. Trimming took 5 bases from V and 7 from J; bases not matched to a gene: 8. The CDR3 loop is CASSLQAGGQPQHF. In nucleotides, the CDR3 is TGTGCCAGCAGTCTACAAGCAGGGGGACAGCCCCAGCATTTT.

This clone was observed a handful of times. The rearrangement uses TRBV11-2 and TRBJ1-2; 8 bases match TRBD1. The CDR3 has 15 residues. J lost 8 bases, V lost 5 bases, and 13 bases had no gene match. Germline CDR1 and CDR2: SGHAT and FQNNGV. CDR3 residues: CASSAPQGEIRGYTF. The CDR3 DNA follows: TGTGCCAGCAGCGCACCACAGGGGGAGATACGAGGCTACACCTTC.

This chain uses TRBV6-1 with TRBJ1-1; no clear D. The CDR3 contains 10 residues. In germline, CDR1 is MNHNS, CDR2 SASEGT. V was pared by 2 bases and J by 10 bases, with 5 bases between. CDR3 DNA sequence: TGTGCCAGCAGTGAAATCGGAGCTTTCTTT. This codes for CASSEIGAFF.

This clone appeared once. This chain connects TRBV5-4 to TRBJ2-3; D is unclear. The CDR3 sequence is 13 residues long. The germline V and J ends were trimmed by 2 bases and 4 bases, with 8 bases remaining between them. Germline CDR1 reads SGHNT; CDR2 reads YYREEE (reference sequence). For the CDR3, the DNA is TGTGCCAGCAGCTTAGTGGCCCCAGATACGCAGTATTTT. It translates to CASSLVAPDTQYF.

The V gene is TRBV30, the J gene TRBJ1-2; 7 bases fit TRBD1. This CDR3 is built from 13 residues. After removal of 5 bases from V and 5 bases from J, the junction contained 8 bases not matched to a gene. Germline lookup yields CDR1 GTSNPN and CDR2 SVGIG (reference sequence). DNA of the CDR3: TGTGCCTGGCGGGACAGTAACGTGTATGGCTACACCTTC. Translated, it gives CAWRDSNVYGYTF.

The V and J genes are TRBV11-2 and TRBJ1-2; 9 bases fit TRBD1. Germline CDR1 is SGHAT and CDR2 is FQNNGV. This CDR3 comprises 13 residues. Trimming at V came to 5 bases and at J to 4 bases, leaving 2 bases not matched to a gene. The chain's CDR3 is CASSPDRGYGYTF. The CDR3 DNA sequence: TGTGCCAGCAGCCCGGACAGGGGCTATGGCTACACCTTC.

V and J are TRBV25-1 and TRBJ1-6, with TRBD1 matching 8 bases. Germline V gene lookup returns CDR1 MGHDK and CDR2 SYGVNS. Trimming removed 6 bases from V and 7 bases from J; junction bases left unmatched: 5. There are 14 residues in the CDR3. The chain's CDR3 is CASRFGQGNSPLHF. The CDR3 DNA follows: TGTGCCAGCAGGTTTGGACAGGGAAATTCACCCCTCCACTTT.